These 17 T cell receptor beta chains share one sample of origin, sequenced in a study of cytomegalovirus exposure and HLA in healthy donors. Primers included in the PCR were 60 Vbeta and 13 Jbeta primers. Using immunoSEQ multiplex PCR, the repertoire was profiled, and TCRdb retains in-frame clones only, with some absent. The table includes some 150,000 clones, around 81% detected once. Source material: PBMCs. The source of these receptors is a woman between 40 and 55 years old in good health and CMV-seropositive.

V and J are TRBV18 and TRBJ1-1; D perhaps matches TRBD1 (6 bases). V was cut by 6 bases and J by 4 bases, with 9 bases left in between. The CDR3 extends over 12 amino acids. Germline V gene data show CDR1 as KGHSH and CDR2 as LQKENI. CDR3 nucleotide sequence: TGTGCCAGCTCCAGAGGGGGCACTGAAGCTTTCTTT. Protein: CASSRGGTEAFF.

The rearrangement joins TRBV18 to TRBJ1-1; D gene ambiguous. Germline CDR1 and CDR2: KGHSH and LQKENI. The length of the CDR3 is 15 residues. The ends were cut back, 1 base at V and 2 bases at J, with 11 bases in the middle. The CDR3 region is CASSPQYRQNTEAFF. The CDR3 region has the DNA TGTGCCAGCTCACCACAATACCGACAAAACACTGAAGCTTTCTTT.

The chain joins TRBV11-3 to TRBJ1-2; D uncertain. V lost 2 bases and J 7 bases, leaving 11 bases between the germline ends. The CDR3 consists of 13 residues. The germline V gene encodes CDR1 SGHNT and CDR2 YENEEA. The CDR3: CASSLSDYSGYTF. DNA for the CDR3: TGTGCCAGCAGCTTATCTGACTACTCTGGCTACACCTTC.

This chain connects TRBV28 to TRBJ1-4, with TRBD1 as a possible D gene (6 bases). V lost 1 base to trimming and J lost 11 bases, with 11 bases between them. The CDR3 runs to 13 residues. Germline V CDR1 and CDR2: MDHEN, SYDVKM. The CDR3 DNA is TGTGCCAGCAGTTTATCCGGGGGGGCCAAACTGTTTTTT. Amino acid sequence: CASSLSGGAKLFF.

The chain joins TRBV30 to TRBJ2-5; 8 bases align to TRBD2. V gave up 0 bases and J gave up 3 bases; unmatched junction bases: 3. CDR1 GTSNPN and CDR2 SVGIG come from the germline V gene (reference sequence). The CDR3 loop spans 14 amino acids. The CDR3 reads CAWSVLSGKETQYF. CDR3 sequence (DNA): TGTGCCTGGAGTGTACTTAGCGGGAAAGAGACCCAGTACTTC. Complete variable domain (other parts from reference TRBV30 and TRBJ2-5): SQTIHQWPATLVQPVGSPLSLECTVEGTSNPNLYWYRQAAGRGLQLLFYSVGIGQISSEVPQNLSASRPQDRQFILSSKKLLLSDSGFYLCAWSVLSGKETQYFGPGTRLLVL.

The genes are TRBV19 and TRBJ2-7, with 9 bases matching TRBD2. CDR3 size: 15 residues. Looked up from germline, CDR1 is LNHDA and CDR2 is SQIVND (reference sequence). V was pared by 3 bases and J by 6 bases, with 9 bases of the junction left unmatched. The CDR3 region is CASSIIGGRVAEQYF. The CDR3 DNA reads TGTGCCAGTAGTATTATCGGCGGGAGGGTAGCCGAGCAGTACTTC.

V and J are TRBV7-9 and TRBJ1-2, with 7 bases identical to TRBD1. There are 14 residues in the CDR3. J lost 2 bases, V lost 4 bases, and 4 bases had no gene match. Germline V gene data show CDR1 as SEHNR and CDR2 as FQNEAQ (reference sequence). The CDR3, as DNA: TGTGCCAGCAGCTCGAGGACAGGAAACTATGGCTACACCTTC. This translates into CASSSRTGNYGYTF.

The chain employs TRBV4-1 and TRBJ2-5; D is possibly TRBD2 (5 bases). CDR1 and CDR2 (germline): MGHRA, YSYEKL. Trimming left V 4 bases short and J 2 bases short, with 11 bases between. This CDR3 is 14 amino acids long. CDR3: CASSRVRGQETQYF. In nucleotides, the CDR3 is TGCGCCAGCAGCCGAGTACGAGGGCAAGAGACCCAGTACTTC.

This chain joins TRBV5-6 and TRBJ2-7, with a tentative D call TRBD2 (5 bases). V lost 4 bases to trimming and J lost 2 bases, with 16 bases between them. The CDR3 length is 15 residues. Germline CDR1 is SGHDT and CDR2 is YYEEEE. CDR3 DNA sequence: TGTGCCAGCAGCCAGTCCGGACTGGGAACCTACGAGCAGTACTTC. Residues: CASSQSGLGTYEQYF. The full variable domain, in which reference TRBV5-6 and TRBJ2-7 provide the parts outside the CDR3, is DAGVTQSPTHLIKTRGQQVTLRCSPKSGHDTVSWYQQALGQGPQFIFQYYEEEERQRGNFPDRFSGHQFPNYSSELNVNALLLGDSALYLCASSQSGLGTYEQYFGPGTRLTVT.

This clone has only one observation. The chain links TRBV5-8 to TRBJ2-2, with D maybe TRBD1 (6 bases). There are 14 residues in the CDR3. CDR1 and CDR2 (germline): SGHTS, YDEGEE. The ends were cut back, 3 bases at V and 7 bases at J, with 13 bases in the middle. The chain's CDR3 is CASSSAPGHGELFF. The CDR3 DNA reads TGTGCCAGCAGCTCGGCTCCGGGACACGGGGAGCTGTTTTTT.

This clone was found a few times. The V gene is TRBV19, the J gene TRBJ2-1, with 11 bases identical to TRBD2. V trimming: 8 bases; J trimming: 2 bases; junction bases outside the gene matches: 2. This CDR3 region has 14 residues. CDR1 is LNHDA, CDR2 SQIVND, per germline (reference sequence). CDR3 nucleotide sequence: TGTGCCAGTCTAGCGGGAGGACCCTACAATGAGCAGTTCTTC. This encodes CASLAGGPYNEQFF. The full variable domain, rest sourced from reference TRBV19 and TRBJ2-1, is DGGITQSPKYLFRKEGQNVTLSCEQNLNHDAMYWYRQDPGQGLRLIYYSQIVNDFQKGDIAEGYSVSREKKESFPLTVTSAQKNPTAFYLCASLAGGPYNEQFFGPGTRLTVL.

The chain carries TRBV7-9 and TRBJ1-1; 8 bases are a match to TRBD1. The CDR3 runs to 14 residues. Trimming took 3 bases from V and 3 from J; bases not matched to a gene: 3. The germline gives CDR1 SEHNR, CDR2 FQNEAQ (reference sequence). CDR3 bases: TGTGCCAGCAGCTTCCAACAGGGGGACACTGAAGCTTTCTTT. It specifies CASSFQQGDTEAFF. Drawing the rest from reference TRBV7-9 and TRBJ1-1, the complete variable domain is DTGVSQNPRHKITKRGQNVTFRCDPISEHNRLYWYRQTLGQGPEFLTYFQNEAQLEKSRLLSDRFSAERPKGSFSTLEIQRTEQGDSAMYLCASSFQQGDTEAFFGQGTRLTVV.

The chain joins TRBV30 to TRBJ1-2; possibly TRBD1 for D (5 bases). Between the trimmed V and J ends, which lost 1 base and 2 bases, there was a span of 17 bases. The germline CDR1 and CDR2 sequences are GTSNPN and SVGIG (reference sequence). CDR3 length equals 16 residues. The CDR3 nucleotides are TGTGCCTGGAGTGCTCCGAGGAGGGGCAAAAACTATGGCTACACCTTC. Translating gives CAWSAPRRGKNYGYTF.

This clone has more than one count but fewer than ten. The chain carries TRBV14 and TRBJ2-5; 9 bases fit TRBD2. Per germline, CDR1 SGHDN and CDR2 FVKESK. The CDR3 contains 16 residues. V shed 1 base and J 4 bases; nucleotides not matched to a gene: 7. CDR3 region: CASSQVMGLAAETQYF. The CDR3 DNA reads TGTGCCAGCAGCCAAGTTATGGGACTAGCCGCAGAGACCCAGTACTTC.

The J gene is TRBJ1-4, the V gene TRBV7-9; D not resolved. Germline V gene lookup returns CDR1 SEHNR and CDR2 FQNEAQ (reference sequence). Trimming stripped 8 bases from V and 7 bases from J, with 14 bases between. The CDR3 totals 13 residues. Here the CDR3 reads CASGDIEGEKLFF. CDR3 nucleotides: TGTGCCAGCGGCGACATTGAGGGTGAAAAACTGTTTTTT. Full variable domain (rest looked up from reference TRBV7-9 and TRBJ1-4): DTGVSQNPRHKITKRGQNVTFRCDPISEHNRLYWYRQTLGQGPEFLTYFQNEAQLEKSRLLSDRFSAERPKGSFSTLEIQRTEQGDSAMYLCASGDIEGEKLFFGSGTQLSVL.

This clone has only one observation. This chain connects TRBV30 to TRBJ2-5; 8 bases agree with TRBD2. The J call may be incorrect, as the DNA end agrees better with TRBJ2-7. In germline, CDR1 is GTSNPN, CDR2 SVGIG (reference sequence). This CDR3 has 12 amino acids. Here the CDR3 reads CAWGTAGVEQYF. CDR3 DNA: TGTGCCTGGGGCACAGCGGGGGTCGAGCAGTACTTC.

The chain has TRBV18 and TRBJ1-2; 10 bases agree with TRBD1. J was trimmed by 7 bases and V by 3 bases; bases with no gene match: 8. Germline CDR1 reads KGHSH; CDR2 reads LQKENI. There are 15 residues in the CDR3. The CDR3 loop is CASSPSGQGVSGYTF. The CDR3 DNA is TGTGCCAGCTCACCTTCCGGACAGGGGGTCTCTGGCTACACCTTC.